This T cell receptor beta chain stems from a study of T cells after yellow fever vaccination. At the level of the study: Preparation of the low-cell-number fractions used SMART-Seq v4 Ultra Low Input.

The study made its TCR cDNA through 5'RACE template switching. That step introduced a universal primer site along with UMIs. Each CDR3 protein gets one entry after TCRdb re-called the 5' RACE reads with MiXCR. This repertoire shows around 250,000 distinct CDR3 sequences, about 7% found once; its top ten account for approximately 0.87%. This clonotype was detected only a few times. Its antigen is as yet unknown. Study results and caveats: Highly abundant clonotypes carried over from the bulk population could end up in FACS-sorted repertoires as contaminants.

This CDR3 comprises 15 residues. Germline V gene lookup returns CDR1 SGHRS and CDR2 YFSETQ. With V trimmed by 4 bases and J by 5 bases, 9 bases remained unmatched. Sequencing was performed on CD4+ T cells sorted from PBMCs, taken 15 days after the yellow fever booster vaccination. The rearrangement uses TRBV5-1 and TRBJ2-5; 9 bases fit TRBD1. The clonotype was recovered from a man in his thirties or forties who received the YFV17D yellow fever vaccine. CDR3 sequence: CASSPRQGEGETQYF. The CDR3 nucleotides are TGCGCCAGCAGCCCCAGACAGGGGGAAGGGGAGACCCAGTACTTC.